This T cell receptor (beta chain) derives from a study of OX40 agonist ivuxolimab in advanced cancers. Study summary: Allowance was made for prior anti-PD-1, anti-PD-L1 or anti-CTLA-4 therapy, and about 40% had some. Three individuals attained partial responses, comprising one hepatocellular carcinoma case and two cutaneous melanoma cases.

With autoimmune disease history or systemic immunosuppression, patients were excluded. The assay was immunoSEQ multiplex PCR, and TCRdb's table has in-frame clones only and misses some. The sample holds roughly 66,000 clones, 65% to 90% seen once. Trimming stripped 5 bases from V and 0 bases from J, with 7 bases between. Germline V gene sequence: CDR1 SGHAT, CDR2 FQNNGV. The CDR3 totals 14 residues. This chain connects TRBV11-2 to TRBJ1-4; D perhaps matches TRBD1 (5 bases). This clonotype originated in an adult with an advanced solid tumor such as melanoma, head and neck, liver or kidney cancer. Material: CD4+ or CD8+ T cells sorted from blood, obtained in a trial of the OX40 agonist ivuxolimab. CDR3 residues: CASSRGTTNEKLFF. CDR3 bases: TGTGCCAGCAGCCGGGGGACAACTAATGAAAAACTGTTTTTT. Filled out from reference TRBV11-2 and TRBJ1-4, the complete variable domain reads EAGVAQSPRYKIIEKRQSVAFWCNPISGHATLYWYQQILGQGPKLLIQFQNNGVVDDSQLPKDRFSAERLKGVDSTLKIQPAKLEDSAVYLCASSRGTTNEKLFFGSGTQLSVL.